This TCR beta chain was captured by sequencing in a study of shared T cell receptors in the human thymus. CDR1 is SGDLS and CDR2 is YYNGEE in the germline V gene. This CDR3 comprises 19 residues. The V gene end was trimmed by 0 bases and the J gene end by 5 bases; junction bases not matched to a gene: 17. Profiled with immunoSEQ multiplex PCR; TCRdb holds only in-frame clones, not every one. The sample has 720,000 or so clones; over 75% are singletons. The sample also formed part of further work on human thymus T cells. From that paper: In corrective heart surgery, resections were taken, and these provided the thymus tissue. Among unrelated individuals, related research reported thymic repertoires that overlapped highly.

The chain employs TRBV9 and TRBJ2-5; 9 bases are shared with TRBD2. The sequence derives from a girl in the first two years of life with a congenital heart defect. The sequencing sample was made of thymocytes. The DNA for the CDR3 is TGTGCCAGCAGCGTAGGAGCGGGAAGCGGGGGGACCGATAGGGAGACCCAGTACTTC. It specifies CASSVGAGSGGTDRETQYF.